This T cell receptor beta chain was sequenced during a study of early T cells in non-severe SARS-CoV-2 infection. This clonotype has only a few counts. Germline values: CDR1 SQVTM, CDR2 ANQGSEA. V lost 4 bases and J lost 1, with 10 bases in between. There are 13 residues in the CDR3. Molecules of cDNA were individually given unique molecular identifiers that were attached to them. TCRdb passed the 5' RACE reads through MiXCR, listing each CDR3 protein once. The table lists about 80,000 distinct CDR3 sequences, 14% to 15% of them singletons. The TCR originated in an adult who was a healthcare worker with PCR-confirmed SARS-CoV-2 infection or an uninfected control (not recorded which). Sequenced input: whole blood. The V and J genes are TRBV29-1 and TRBJ1-1; no clear D gene. Here the CDR3 DNA reads TGCAGCGTTGTAGTGATGGAGAACACTGAAGCTTTCTTT. It encodes CSVVVMENTEAFF.